The entry that follows covers one T cell receptor beta chain sequence. As yet, its antigen is unknown. This record belongs to a study of T cell responses to AZD1222 COVID-19 vaccine. Whole-study results and caveats: Rises in breadth and depth of Spike-specific TCRs came after two AZD1222 doses. White British ancestry dominated among donors, who included more females, and clonal diversity was possibly underestimated.

Data came from immunoSEQ multiplex PCR; TCRdb stores just in-frame clones and leaves some out. The table records about 120,000 clones, approximately 92% of them present only once. Combined were second doses at about 4 or about 12 weeks. The CDR3 has 14 residues. From germline, CDR1 is MNHEY and CDR2 SMNVEV (reference sequence). V lost 3 bases and J 6 bases, leaving 12 bases between the germline ends. The V call is TRBV27, the J call TRBJ1-5, with no clear D. This TCR was recovered from an adult who received the AZD1222 COVID-19 vaccine. Sequenced material: peripheral blood, taken 28 days after the second AZD1222 dose. This chain's CDR3 is CASSLGIGRQPQHF. Written as DNA, the CDR3 is TGTGCCAGCAGTTTGGGAATTGGACGTCAGCCCCAGCATTTT.